The present T cell receptor (beta chain) was sequenced within a study of human T cells and chemical hapten exposure. Whole-study context: For sensitization, 2% DPC was applied to a 2 cm by 2 cm patch of upper inner arm skin. The scalp of each patient received a weekly diphenylcyclopropenone dose for the full approximately 22-week study.

The time point was: patch test 1, 2 weeks after DPC sensitization. Documented treatment: therapeutic diphenylcyclopropenone sensitization with weekly scalp DPC. The authors extracted total RNA from unfractionated whole blood. This clonotype was picked up a small number of times. Germline V gives CDR1 SGHRS, CDR2 YFSETQ. With 0 bases clipped from V and 10 bases from J, the junction kept 13 bases outside the gene matches. The CDR3 is 17 residues long. The library tagged individual cDNA molecules with unique molecular identifiers. TCRdb re-analysed the RACE reads in MiXCR, keeping a single row per CDR3 protein. The repertoire includes 150,000 to 200,000 distinct CDR3 sequences, 20% to 25% of them detected once, and about 7% sits in the top ten.

Sample: whole blood, taken in connection with sensitization to the hapten diphenylcyclopropenone (DPC). The chain employs TRBV5-1 and TRBJ1-6, with 7 positions matching TRBD1. This receptor was identified in a woman in her fifties or sixties with alopecia areata. Some clones in this sample may be carry-over from other donors' samples. The CDR3, as DNA: TGCGCCAGCAGCTTGGGGGGGACAGATACCGCGCGGTCACCCCTCCACTTT. Translation gives CASSLGGTDTARSPLHF.